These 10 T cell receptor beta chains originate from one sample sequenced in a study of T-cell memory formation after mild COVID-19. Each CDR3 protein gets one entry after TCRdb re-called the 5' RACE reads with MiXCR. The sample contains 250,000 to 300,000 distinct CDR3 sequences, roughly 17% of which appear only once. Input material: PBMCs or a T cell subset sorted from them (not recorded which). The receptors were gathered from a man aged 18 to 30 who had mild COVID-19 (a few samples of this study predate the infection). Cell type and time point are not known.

CDR3 coding DNA: TGTGCCAGCAGTTACTCGACAGGGGGCGAAGAGACCCAGTACTTC. As protein: CASSYSTGGEETQYF. This chain joins TRBV6-5 and TRBJ2-5; 10 bases fit TRBD1. In germline, CDR1 is MNHEY, CDR2 SVGAGI. Trimming took 0 bases from V and 3 from J; bases not matched to a gene: 1. CDR3 size: 15 residues.

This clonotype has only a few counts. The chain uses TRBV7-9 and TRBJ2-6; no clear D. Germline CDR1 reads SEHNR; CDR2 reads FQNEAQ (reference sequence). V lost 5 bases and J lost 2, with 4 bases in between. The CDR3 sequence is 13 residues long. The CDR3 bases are TGTGCCAGCAGCCCCGCTGGGGCCAACGTCCTGACTTTC. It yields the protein CASSPAGANVLTF.

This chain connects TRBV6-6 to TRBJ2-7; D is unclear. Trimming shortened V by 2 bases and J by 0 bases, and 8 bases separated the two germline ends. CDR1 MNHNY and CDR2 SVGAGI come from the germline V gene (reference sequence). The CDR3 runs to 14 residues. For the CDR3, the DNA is TGTGCCAGCAGTTACACTGCTGCCTCCTACGAGCAGTACGTC. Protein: CASSYTAASYEQYV.

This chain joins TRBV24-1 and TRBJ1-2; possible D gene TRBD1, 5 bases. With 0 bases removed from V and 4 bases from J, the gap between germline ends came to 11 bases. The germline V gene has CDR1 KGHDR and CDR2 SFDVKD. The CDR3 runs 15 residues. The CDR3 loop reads CATSDLLRGPYGYTF. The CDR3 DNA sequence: TGTGCCACCAGTGATTTGCTTCGGGGACCCTATGGCTACACCTTC.

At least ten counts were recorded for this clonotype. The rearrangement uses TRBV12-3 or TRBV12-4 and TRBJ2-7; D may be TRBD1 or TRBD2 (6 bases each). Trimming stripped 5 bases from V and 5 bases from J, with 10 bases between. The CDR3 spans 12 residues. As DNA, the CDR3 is TGTGCCAGCAGTCGAAGGGGGGACGAGCAGTACTTC. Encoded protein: CASSRRGDEQYF.

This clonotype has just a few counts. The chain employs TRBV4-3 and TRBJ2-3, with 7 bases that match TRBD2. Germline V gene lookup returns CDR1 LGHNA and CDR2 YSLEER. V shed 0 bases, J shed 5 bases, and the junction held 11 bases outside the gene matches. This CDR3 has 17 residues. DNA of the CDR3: TGCGCCAGCAGCCAAGATATAAGGTTCGGCGGGGGAGATACGCAGTATTTT. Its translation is CASSQDIRFGGGDTQYF.

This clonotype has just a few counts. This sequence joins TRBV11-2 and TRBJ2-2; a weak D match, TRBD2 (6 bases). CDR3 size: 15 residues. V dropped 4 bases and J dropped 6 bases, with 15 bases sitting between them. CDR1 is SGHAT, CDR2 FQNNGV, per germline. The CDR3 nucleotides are TGTGCCAGCAGCTCCCGCCAGGGCGGGGCCGGGGAGCTGTTTTTT. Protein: CASSSRQGGAGELFF.

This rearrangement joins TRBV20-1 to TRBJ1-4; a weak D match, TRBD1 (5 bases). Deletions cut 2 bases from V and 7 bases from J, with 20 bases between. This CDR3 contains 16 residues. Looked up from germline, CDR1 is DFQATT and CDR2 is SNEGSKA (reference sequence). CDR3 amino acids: CSARFPRGTRVEKLFF. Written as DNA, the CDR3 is TGCAGTGCTAGATTCCCTCGGGGGACTCGGGTTGAAAAACTGTTTTTT.

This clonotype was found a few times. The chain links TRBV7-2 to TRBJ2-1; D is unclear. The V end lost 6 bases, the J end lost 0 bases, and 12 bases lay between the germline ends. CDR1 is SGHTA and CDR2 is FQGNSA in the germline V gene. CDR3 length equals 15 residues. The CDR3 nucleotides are TGTGCCAGCAGGAGGACGCAAAGCTCCTACAATGAGCAGTTCTTC. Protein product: CASRRTQSSYNEQFF.

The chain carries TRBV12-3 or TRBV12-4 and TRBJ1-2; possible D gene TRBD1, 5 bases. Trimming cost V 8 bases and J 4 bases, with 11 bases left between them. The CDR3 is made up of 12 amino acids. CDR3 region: CASLTGSYGYTF. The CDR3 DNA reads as TGTGCCAGCCTCACAGGCTCCTATGGCTACACCTTC.